The clone carrying this T cell receptor beta chain was recorded at least ten times. All patients were untreated before thyroid surgery. TCRdb re-called the PCR reads with MiXCR. The data show 15,000 or so clones, around 16% seen once. This specimen comes from a study of metastatic and nonmetastatic thyroid tumors. Germline lookup yields CDR1 MNHNS and CDR2 SASEGT. The CDR3 sequence is 15 residues long. Trimming pared 7 bases from V and 0 bases from J, leaving 14 bases between. This chain connects TRBV6-1 to TRBJ2-3; no definite D call. The TCR comes from a female donor with papillary thyroid cancer or a benign thyroid nodule (not recorded which). Some clones in this sample may be carry-over from other donors' samples. Sequences were obtained from blood. This CDR3 reads CASNPSLASTDTQYF. As DNA, the CDR3 is TGTGCCAGCAACCCCTCTTTGGCAAGCACAGATACGCAGTATTTT.